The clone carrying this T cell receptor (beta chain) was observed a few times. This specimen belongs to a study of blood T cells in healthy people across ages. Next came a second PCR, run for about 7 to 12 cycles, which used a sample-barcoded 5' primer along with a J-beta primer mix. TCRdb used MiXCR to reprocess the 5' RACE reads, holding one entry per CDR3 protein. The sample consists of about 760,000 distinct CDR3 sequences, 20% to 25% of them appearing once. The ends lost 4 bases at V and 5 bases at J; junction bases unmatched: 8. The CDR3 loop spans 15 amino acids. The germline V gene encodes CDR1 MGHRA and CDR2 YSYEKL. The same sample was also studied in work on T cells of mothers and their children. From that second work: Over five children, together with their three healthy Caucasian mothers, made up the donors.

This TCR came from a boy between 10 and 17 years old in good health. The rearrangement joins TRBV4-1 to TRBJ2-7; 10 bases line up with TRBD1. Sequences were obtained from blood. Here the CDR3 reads CASSPPGQGNNEQYF. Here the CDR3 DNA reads TGCGCCAGCAGCCCTCCGGGACAGGGGAACAACGAGCAGTACTTC.